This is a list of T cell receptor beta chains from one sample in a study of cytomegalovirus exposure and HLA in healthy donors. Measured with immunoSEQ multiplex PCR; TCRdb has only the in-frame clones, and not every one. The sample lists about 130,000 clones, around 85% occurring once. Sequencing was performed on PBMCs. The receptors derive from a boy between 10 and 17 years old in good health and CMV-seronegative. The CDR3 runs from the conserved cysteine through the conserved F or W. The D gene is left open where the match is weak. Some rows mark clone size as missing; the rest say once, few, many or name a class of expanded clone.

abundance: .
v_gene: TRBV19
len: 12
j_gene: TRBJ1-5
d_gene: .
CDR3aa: CASSMGAQPQHF
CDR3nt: TGTGCCAGTAGTATGGGGGCGCAGCCCCAGCATTTT

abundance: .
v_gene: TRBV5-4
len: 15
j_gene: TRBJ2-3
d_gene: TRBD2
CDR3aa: CASSSRLAGEYTQYF
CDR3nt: TGTGCCAGCAGCAGCAGACTAGCGGGGGAATATACGCAGTATTTT

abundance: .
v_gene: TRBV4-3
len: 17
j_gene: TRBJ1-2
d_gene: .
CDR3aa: CASSQESAGETNYGYTF
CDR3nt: TGCGCCAGCAGCCAAGAATCGGCAGGGGAGACTAACTATGGCTACACCTTC

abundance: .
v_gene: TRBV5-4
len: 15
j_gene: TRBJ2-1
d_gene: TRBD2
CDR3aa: CASSLTSGADNEQFF
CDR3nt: TGTGCCAGCAGCTTAACTAGCGGGGCTGACAATGAGCAGTTCTTC

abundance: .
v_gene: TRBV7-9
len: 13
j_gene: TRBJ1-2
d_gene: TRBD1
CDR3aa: CASSADRADGYTF
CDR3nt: TGTGCCAGCAGCGCGGACAGGGCAGATGGCTACACCTTC

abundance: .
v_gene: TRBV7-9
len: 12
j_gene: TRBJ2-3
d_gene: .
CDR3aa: CASSLLTDTQYF
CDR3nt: TGTGCCAGCAGCTTACTCACAGATACGCAGTATTTT

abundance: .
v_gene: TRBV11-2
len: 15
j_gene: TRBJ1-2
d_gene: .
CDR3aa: CASSYENPGSYGYTF
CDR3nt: TGTGCCAGCAGCTACGAGAACCCGGGGAGCTATGGCTACACCTTC

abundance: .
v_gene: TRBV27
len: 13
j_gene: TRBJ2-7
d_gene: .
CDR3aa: CASRAQGLYEQYF
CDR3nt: TGTGCCAGCAGGGCCCAGGGGCTCTACGAGCAGTACTTC

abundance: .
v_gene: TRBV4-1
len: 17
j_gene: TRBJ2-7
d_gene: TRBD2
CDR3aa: CASSQALTSGASYEQYF
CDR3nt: TGCGCCAGCAGCCAGGCCCTGACTAGCGGGGCCTCCTACGAGCAGTACTTC

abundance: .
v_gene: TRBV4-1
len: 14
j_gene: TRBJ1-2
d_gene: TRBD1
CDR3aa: CASSPRTGRYGYTF
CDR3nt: TGCGCCAGCAGCCCACGGACAGGAAGATATGGCTACACCTTC

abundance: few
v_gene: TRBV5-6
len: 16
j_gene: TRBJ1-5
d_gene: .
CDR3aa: CASSQGGRYSNQPQHF
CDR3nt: TGTGCCAGCAGCCAAGGTGGGAGGTATAGCAATCAGCCCCAGCATTTT

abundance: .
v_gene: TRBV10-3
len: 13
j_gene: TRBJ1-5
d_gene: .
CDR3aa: CAISDRVGQPQHF
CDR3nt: TGTGCCATCAGTGACAGGGTAGGGCAGCCCCAGCATTTT

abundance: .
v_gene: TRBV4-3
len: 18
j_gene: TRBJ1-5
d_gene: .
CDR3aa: CASSQDPPMGEDGQPQHF
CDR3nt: TGCGCCAGCAGCCAAGACCCTCCAATGGGGGAGGACGGTCAGCCCCAGCATTTT

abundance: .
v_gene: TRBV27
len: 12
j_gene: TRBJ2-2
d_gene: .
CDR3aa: CASSLLTGELFF
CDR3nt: TGTGCCAGCAGTCTCCTCACCGGGGAGCTGTTTTTT

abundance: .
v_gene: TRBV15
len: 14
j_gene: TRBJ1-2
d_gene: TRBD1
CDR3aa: CATSRDQGAYGYTF
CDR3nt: TGTGCCACCAGCAGAGATCAGGGGGCCTACGGCTACACCTTC

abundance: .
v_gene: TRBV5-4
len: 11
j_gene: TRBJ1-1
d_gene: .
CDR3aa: CASSSNTEAFF
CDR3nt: TGTGCCAGCAGCTCTAACACTGAAGCTTTCTTT

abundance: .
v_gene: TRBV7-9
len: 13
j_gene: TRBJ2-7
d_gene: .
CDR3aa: CASSLAGAYEQYF
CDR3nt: TGTGCCAGCAGCTTGGCAGGGGCGTACGAGCAGTACTTC

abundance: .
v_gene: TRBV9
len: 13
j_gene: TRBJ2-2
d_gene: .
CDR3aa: CASSVVGAGELFF
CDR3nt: TGTGCCAGCAGCGTAGTAGGGGCCGGGGAGCTGTTTTTT

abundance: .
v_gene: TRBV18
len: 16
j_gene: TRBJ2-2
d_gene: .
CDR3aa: CASSPSGRGNTGELFF
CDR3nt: TGTGCCAGCTCACCTTCCGGGAGAGGGAACACCGGGGAGCTGTTTTTT

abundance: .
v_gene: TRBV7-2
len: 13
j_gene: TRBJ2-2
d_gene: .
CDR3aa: CASRRLSDGELFF
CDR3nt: TGTGCCAGCAGACGACTTTCTGACGGGGAGCTGTTTTTT